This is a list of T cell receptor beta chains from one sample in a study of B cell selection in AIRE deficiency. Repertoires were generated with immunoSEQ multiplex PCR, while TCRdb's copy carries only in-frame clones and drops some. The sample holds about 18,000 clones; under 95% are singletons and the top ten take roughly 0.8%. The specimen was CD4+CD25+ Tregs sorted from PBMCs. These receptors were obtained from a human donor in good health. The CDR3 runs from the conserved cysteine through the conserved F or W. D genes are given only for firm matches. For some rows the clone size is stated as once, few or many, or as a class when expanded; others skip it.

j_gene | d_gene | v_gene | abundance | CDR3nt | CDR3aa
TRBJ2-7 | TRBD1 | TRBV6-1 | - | TGTGCCAGCTCCCGGGACAGGAGGTACGAGCAGTACTTC | CASSRDRRYEQYF
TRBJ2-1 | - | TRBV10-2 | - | TGCGCCAGCAAGGGCCCGTACAATGAGCAGTTCTTC | CASKGPYNEQFF
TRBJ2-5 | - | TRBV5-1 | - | TGCGCCAGCAGCGTGTCTAGGGATGTATCCGAGACCCAGTACTTC | CASSVSRDVSETQYF
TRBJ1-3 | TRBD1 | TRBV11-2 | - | TGTGCCAGCAGCTCCCGGGACAGGGTTTTTGCGGGCCGAAACACCATATATTTT | CASSSRDRVFAGRNTIYF
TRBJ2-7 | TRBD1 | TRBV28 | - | TGTGCCAGCCTGCGCGGGGACAGGACCTACGAGCAGTACTTC | CASLRGDRTYEQYF
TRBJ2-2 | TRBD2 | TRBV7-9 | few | TGTGCCAGCAGCCCCCCGTGGGGCGGGAGAGCCGCGAACACCGGGGAGCTGTTTTTT | CASSPPWGGRAANTGELFF
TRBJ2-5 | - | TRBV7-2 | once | TGTGCCAGCAGCTTAGATCTGTATCAAGAGACCCAGTACTTC | CASSLDLYQETQYF
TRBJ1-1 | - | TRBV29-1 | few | TGCAGCGTTTCCTTCCAGGCGAACACTGAAGCTTTCTTT | CSVSFQANTEAFF
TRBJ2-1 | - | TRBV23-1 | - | TGCGCCAGCAGTCACAGCGAGGGGGGCCATGAGCAGTTCTTC | CASSHSEGGHEQFF
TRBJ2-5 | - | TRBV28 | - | TGTGCCAGCAGTTTCGAGGGTACCCAGTACTTC | CASSFEGTQYF
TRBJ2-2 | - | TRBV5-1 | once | TGCGCCAGCAGCTTCCTTCCGGGGGAGCTGTTTTTT | CASSFLPGELFF
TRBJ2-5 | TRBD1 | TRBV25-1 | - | TGTGCCAGCTCCCCCGGGGCGGCAGGGGGACAAGAGACCCAGTACTTC | CASSPGAAGGQETQYF
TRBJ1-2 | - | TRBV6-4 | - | TGTGCCAGCAGCCCCAACAGGGCGGACTATGGCTACACCTTC | CASSPNRADYGYTF
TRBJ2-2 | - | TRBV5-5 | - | TGTGCCAGCAGCTTGGCCTCTGGGGTCGGAACCGGGGAGCTGTTTTTT | CASSLASGVGTGELFF
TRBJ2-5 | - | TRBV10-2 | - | TGCGCCAGCAAAACTAGACCGGGCCGTGAAGGGACCCAGTACTTC | CASKTRPGREGTQYF
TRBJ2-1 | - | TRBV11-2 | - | TGTGCCAGCAGCTTAGGCGGGACGACCTACAATGAGCAGTTCTTC | CASSLGGTTYNEQFF
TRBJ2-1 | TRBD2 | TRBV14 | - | TGTGCCAGCAGCCAGGGGGGGACCATCAATGAGCAGTTCTTC | CASSQGGTINEQFF
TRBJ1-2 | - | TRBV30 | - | TGTGCCTGGTACGGGGCTAGCGGCTACACCTTC | CAWYGASGYTF
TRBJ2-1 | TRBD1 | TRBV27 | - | TGTGCCAGCAGTCCCCCCCCCGGGACAGGAAGGGTCCATGAGCAGTTCTTC | CASSPPPGTGRVHEQFF
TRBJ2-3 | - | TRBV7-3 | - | TGTGCCAGCAGCCCTCCGGGAGATACGCAGTATTTT | CASSPPGDTQYF
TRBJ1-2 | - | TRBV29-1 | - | TGCAGCGTTGAAATTGGACAGATCGCGCGGTATGGCTACACCTTC | CSVEIGQIARYGYTF
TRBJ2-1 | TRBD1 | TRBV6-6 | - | TGTGCCAGCAGCAGGGGGATCTCCTACAATGAGCAGTTCTTC | CASSRGISYNEQFF
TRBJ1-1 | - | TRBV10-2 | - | TGCGCCAGCAGTGAGTCACCGGGAAGGACTGAAGCTTTCTTT | CASSESPGRTEAFF
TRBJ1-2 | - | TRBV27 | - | TGTGCCAGCAGTTTCGGGGGGCCGAACTATGGCTACACCTTC | CASSFGGPNYGYTF
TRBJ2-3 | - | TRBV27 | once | TGTGCCAGCAGTTCGGACTGGTTTTCCACAGATACGCAGTATTTT | CASSSDWFSTDTQYF
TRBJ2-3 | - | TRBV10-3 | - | TGTGCCATCAGTGACTGGGGCGATGTTTCGCAGTATTTT | CAISDWGDVSQYF
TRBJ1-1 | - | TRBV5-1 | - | TGCGCCAGCAGCTTTATGCAGAACACTGAAGCTTTCTTT | CASSFMQNTEAFF
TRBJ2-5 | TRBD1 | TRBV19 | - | TGTGCCAGTGGACAGGGGGCCTTGGAGACCCAGTACTTC | CASGQGALETQYF
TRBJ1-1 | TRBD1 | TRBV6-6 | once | TGTGCCAGCAGTTACCCCCAGGGGGCTGCTGCTGAAGCTTTCTTT | CASSYPQGAAAEAFF
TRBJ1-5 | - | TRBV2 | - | TGTGCCAGTAACGAGCGGGGAAATCAGCCCCAGCATTTT | CASNERGNQPQHF
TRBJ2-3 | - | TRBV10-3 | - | TGTGCCATCAGCGACATAAACACAGATACGCAGTATTTT | CAISDINTDTQYF
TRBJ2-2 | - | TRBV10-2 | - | TGCGCCAGCAGTGAAGACAGGTCCGGGGAGCTGTTTTTT | CASSEDRSGELFF
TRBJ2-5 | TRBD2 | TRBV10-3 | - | TGTGCCATCAGTGAGTCCGGGCTAGCGGCAGAGACCCAGTACTTC | CAISESGLAAETQYF
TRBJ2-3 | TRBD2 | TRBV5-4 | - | TGTGCCAGCAGCCTCGGCCGGGGACTAGCGGGAGGGAAAGATACGCAGTATTTT | CASSLGRGLAGGKDTQYF
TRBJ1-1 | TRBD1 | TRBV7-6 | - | TGTGCCAGCAGCGCCCACAGGGGTGAAGCTTTCTTT | CASSAHRGEAFF
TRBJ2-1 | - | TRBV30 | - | TGTGCCTGGAGTGTACGACGGAGGGAGGTTTACAATGAGCAGTTCTTC | CAWSVRRREVYNEQFF
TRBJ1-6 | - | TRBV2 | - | TGTGCCAGCAGTGAAGCACCGACACGCAGGAGCTCCTATAATTCACCCCTCCACTTT | CASSEAPTRRSSYNSPLHF
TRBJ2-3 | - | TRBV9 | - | TGTGCCAGCAGCGAGGGGGTTTCCACAGATACGCAGTATTTT | CASSEGVSTDTQYF
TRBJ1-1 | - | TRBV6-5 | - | TGTGCCAGCAGTTATAGACAGAGAAACACTGAAGCTTTCTTT | CASSYRQRNTEAFF
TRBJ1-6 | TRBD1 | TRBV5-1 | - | TGCGCCAGCAGCTTGGCGGCCGGGACAGGGGGCAGATCACCCCTCCACTTT | CASSLAAGTGGRSPLHF
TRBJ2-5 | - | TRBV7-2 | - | TGTGCCAGCAGTCTCATACGGCAAGAGACCCAGTACTTC | CASSLIRQETQYF
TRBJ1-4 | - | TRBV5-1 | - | TGCGCCAGCAGCTTGGTAGGACGCAATGAAAAACTGTTTTTT | CASSLVGRNEKLFF
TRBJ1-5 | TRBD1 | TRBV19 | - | TGTGCCAGTTCCGATGGGACAGCTAGCAATCAGCCCCAGCATTTT | CASSDGTASNQPQHF
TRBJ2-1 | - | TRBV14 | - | TGTGCCAGCAGCCAAGCCTGGGGACAAATGCCCCTAAATGAGCAGTTCTTC | CASSQAWGQMPLNEQFF
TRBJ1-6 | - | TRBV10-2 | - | TGCGCCAGCCGCAGACTTCGGAGCTCCTATAATTCACCCCTCCACTTT | CASRRLRSSYNSPLHF
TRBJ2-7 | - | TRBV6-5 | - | TGTGCCAGAGGGGGTTACAGCTCCTACGAGCAGTACTTC | CARGGYSSYEQYF
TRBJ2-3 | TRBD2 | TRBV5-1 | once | TGCGCCAGCAGCACGGGACTAGCGGGAAGCACAGATACGCAGTATTTT | CASSTGLAGSTDTQYF
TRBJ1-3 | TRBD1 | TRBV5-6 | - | TGTGCCAGCAACGACAGGGGAGGAAACACCATATATTTT | CASNDRGGNTIYF
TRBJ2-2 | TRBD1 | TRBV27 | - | TGTGCCAGCAGTGCGTGGACAGGGGCCGGGGAGCTGTTTTTT | CASSAWTGAGELFF
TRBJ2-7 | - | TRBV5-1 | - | TGCGCCAGCAGCTTGGGGCAACAGGGTAGGAGCTACGAGCAGTACTTC | CASSLGQQGRSYEQYF
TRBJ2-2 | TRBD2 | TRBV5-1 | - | TGCGCCAGCAGCACGGGACTAGCGGGAGTTGTCTCCGGGGAGCTGTTTTTT | CASSTGLAGVVSGELFF
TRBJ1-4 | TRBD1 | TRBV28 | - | TGTGCCAGCAGCAAGATAGGACAGGGGAGTGAAAAACTGTTTTTT | CASSKIGQGSEKLFF
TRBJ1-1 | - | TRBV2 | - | TGTGCCAGCAGCGCTAGGGGGGGTGGTTCGGATGAAGCTTTCTTT | CASSARGGGSDEAFF
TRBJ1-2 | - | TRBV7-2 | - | TGTGCCACCCGGCAGGGAGTCTATGGCTACACCTTC | CATRQGVYGYTF
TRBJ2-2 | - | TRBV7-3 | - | TGTGCCAGCAGCTTAAGTCCGACTGGTTACACCGGGGAGCTGTTTTTT | CASSLSPTGYTGELFF
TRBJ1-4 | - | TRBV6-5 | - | TGTGCCAGCAGGCCCTGGGGGGCTACTAATGAAAAACTGTTTTTT | CASRPWGATNEKLFF
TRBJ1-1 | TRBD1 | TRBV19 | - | TGTGCCACCCATCGGTCGGGACAGGTGAAAGCTTTCTTT | CATHRSGQVKAFF
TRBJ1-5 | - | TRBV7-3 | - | TGTGCCAGCAGCCTAGGGGAGGATCAGCCCCAGCATTTT | CASSLGEDQPQHF
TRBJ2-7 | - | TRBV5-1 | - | TGCGCCAGCAGCTTGGTGGGACCCTCCTACGAGCAGTACTTC | CASSLVGPSYEQYF